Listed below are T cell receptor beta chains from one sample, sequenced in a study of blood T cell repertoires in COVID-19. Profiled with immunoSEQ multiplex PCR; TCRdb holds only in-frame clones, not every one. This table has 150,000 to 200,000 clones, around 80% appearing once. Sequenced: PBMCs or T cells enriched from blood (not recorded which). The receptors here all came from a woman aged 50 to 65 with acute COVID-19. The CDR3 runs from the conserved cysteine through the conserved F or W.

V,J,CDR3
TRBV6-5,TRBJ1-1,CASSYSLGANTEAFF
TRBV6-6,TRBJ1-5,CASSNQENQPQHF
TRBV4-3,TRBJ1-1,CASSQDRGRTVAFF
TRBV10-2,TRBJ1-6,CASSDRVYSPLHF
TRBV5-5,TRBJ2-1,CASSLEPSTGNEQFF
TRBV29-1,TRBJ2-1,CSVKPGQGMVEQFF
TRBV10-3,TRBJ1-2,CAISTGTGYGYTF
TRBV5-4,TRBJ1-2,CASSLGHNYGYTF
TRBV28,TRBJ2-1,CASRSSGGARNEQFF
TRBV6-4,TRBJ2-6,CASSDSTGGANVLTF
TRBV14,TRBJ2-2,CASSQEVLGGELFF
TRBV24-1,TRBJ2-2,CATSDLPQGSNTGELFF
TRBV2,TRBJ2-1,CASRPGLAVNEQFF
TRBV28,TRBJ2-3,CASSLFPSTDTQYF
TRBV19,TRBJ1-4,CASSSRPGRGRSWEKLFF
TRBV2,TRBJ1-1,CASSRTGSNTEAFF
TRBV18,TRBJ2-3,CASRRGSGGGTDTQYF
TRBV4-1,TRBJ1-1,CASSQDQASMNTEAFF
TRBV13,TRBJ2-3,CASGGIDSPDTQYF
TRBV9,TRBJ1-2,CASSVASTGSGYTF
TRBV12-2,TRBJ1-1,CASRIFQGFGNTEAFF
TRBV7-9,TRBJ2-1,CASDPGGNEQFF
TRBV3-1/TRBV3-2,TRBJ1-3,CASSFLGGNTIYF
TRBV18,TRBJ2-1,CASSPGLAGSDEQFF
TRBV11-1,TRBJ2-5,CASSLAGLAGGQETQYF
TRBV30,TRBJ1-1,CAWGHFTSSEAFF
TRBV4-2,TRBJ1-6,CASSQETGETPLHF
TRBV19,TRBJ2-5,CASSTIMGLAGEETQYF
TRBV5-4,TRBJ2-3,CASSLDGTSTDTQYF
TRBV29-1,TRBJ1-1,CSVVWQAMNTEAFF
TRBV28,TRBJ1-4,CASVADNEKLFF
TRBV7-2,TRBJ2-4,CASSGGQGGKNIQYF
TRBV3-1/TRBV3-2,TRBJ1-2,CASSQVRTGGYYGYTF
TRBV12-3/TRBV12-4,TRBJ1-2,CASSPGDSGYTF
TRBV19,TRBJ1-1,CASRRQGGETEAFF
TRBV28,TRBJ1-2,CASSLTGTGNGYTF
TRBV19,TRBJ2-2,CASTIGQGHTGELFF
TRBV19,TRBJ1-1,CASSVGQPMNTEAFF
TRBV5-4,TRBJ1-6,CASSLDGGVDGNSPLHF
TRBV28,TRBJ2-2,CASRSGTENTGELFF